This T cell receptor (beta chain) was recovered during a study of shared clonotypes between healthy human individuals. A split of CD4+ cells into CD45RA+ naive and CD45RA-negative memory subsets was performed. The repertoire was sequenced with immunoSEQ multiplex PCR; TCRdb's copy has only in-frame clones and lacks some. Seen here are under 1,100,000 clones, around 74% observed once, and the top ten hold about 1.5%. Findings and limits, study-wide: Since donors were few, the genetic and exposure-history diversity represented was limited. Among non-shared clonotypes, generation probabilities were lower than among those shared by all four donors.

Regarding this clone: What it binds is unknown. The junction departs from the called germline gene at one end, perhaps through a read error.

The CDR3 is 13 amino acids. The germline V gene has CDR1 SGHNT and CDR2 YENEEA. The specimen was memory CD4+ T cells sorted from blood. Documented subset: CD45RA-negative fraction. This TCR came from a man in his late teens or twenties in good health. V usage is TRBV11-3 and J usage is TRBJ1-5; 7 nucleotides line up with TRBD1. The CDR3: CASSAGQNQPQHF. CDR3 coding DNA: TGCGCCAGCAGCGCGGGACAGAATCAGCCCCAGCATTTT.